Shown below are 6 T cell receptor beta chains from a single sample sequenced in a study of cytomegalovirus exposure and HLA in healthy donors. A multiplex PCR was run with 60 Vbeta primers and 13 Jbeta primers. The data were produced by immunoSEQ multiplex PCR, yet TCRdb's version contains in-frame clones alone and is incomplete. The sample records approximately 100,000 clones, less than 9.5% being singletons. The specimen was PBMCs. The receptors were sampled from a man aged 45-60 years in good health and CMV-seropositive.

In its sample, this clone was seen many times. The same CDR3 is also encoded by other DNA sequences in this sample. The chain recombines TRBV19 with TRBJ2-7, with 7 positions matching TRBD1. Germline CDR1 and CDR2: LNHDA and SQIVND (reference sequence). The CDR3 length is 12 residues. V was pared by 5 bases and J by 6 bases, with 4 bases of the junction left unmatched. CDR3: CASSPRTGEQYF. CDR3 DNA: TGTGCCAGTAGTCCTCGGACAGGCGAGCAGTACTTC.

As concerns this clone: A read error is likely here: a far larger clone is one base away. The same CDR3 also results from other DNA sequences found in this sample. The chain links TRBV6-5 to TRBJ2-7; 7 bases map to TRBD2. This CDR3 comprises 14 residues. Germline assignment: CDR1 MNHEY and CDR2 SVGAGI. V dropped 6 bases and J dropped 3; count of bases not matched to a gene: 8. The CDR3 DNA sequence: TGTGCCAGCAGCTACGGAACGGGAGGCTACGAGCAGTACTTC. It is translated as CASSYGTGGYEQYF.

This clone was detected a few times. The gene calls are TRBV30 and TRBJ2-3; possible D gene TRBD2, 5 bases. This CDR3 is 13 amino acids long. Trimming took 1 base from V and 4 from J, leaving 9 bases between them. Germline loops: CDR1 GTSNPN, CDR2 SVGIG (reference sequence). CDR3 sequence: CAWSGGSADTQYF. In DNA, the CDR3 is TGTGCCTGGAGTGGTGGGAGCGCAGATACGCAGTATTTT.

This clone was observed a handful of times. The chain has TRBV5-5 and TRBJ2-7; 8 bases align to TRBD1. Germline assignment: CDR1 SGHKS and CDR2 YYEKEE (reference sequence). V dropped 0 bases and J dropped 4; count of bases not matched to a gene: 6. The CDR3 extends over 15 amino acids. The CDR3 nucleotides read TGTGCCAGCAGCTTGGGGATGACAGGGGATTACGAGCAGTACTTC. This translates into CASSLGMTGDYEQYF. The entire variable domain, with the rest obtained from reference TRBV5-5 and TRBJ2-7, is as follows: DAGVTQSPTHLIKTRGQQVTLRCSPISGHKSVSWYQQVLGQGPQFIFQYYEKEERGRGNFPDRFSARQFPNYSSELNVNALLLGDSALYLCASSLGMTGDYEQYFGPGTRLTVT.

This clone turned up a few times. The chain couples TRBV5-1 to TRBJ2-5, with D perhaps TRBD1 (6 bases). Germline V gene data show CDR1 as SGHRS and CDR2 as YFSETQ. The CDR3 loop spans 14 amino acids. Trimming pared 0 bases from V and 5 bases from J, leaving 11 bases between. CDR3 loop: CASSLEGGGETQYF. The CDR3 region has the DNA TGCGCCAGCAGCTTGGAAGGGGGTGGGGAGACCCAGTACTTC.

The rearrangement links TRBV5-6 to TRBJ2-1, with TRBD1 matching 10 bases. Germline trimming cut 4 bases from V and 4 bases from J; bases unmatched to any gene: 8. The CDR3 sequence is 16 residues long. Germline V gene data show CDR1 as SGHDT and CDR2 as YYEEEE. The CDR3 reads CASSATGTGVYNEQFF. In nucleotides, the CDR3 is TGTGCCAGCAGCGCCACCGGGACAGGGGTTTACAATGAGCAGTTCTTC.